The next 11 T cell receptor beta chains were all read from a single sample in a study of molecular identifiers for immune sequencing clone quantification. Each CDR3 protein gets one entry after TCRdb re-called the PCR reads with MiXCR. The table has roughly 9,700 distinct CDR3 sequences, approximately 20% seen once. Source material: naive CD8+ T cells from blood, with Jurkat cell RNA spiked in. Sample subset: FACS-sorted CD8+CD4-CCR7+CD45RA+ naive T cells. The receptors were sampled from a human donor in good health. Some libraries in this study had Jurkat cell RNA spiked in.

This clonotype has at least ten counts. The chain uses TRBV4-2 and TRBJ2-3; 11 nucleotides match TRBD2. CDR1 is LGHNA and CDR2 is YNFKEQ in the germline V gene. There are 17 residues in the CDR3. The ends lost 3 bases at V and 2 bases at J; junction bases unmatched: 7. CDR3 amino acids: CASSQDMGLADTDTQYF. The CDR3 DNA sequence: TGTGCCAGCAGCCAGGATATGGGACTAGCGGACACAGATACGCAGTATTTT.

Within the sample, this clonotype is medium-sized (0.01 to 0.1%). The chain recombines TRBV7-8 with TRBJ2-4; D gene ambiguous. Trimming shortened V by 8 bases and J by 2 bases, and 10 bases separated the two germline ends. This CDR3 is built from 13 residues. Germline V gene lookup returns CDR1 SGHVS and CDR2 FQNEAQ. The CDR3 loop is CASSAVTKNIQYF. Written as DNA, the CDR3 is TGTGCCAGCTCGGCGGTCACCAAAAACATTCAGTACTTC.

A few counts support this clonotype. The chain is built from TRBV11-2 and TRBJ2-3; D perhaps matches TRBD1 (6 bases). Deletions cut 6 bases from V and 2 bases from J, with 15 bases between. Looked up from germline, CDR1 is SGHAT and CDR2 is FQNNGV. The CDR3 spans 15 residues. The CDR3 here is CASRGGGRVTDTQYF. The CDR3 coding sequence is TGTGCCAGCAGAGGTGGGGGCAGGGTCACAGATACGCAGTATTTT.

This clonotype was recorded at least ten times. The chain joins TRBV29-1 to TRBJ1-2; tentatively, D is TRBD1 (5 bases). The CDR3 is 13 amino acids. V lost 4 bases, J lost 3 bases, and 12 bases lay in between. CDR1 SQVTM and CDR2 ANQGSEA come from the germline V gene. The CDR3 loop is CSVVSWDYYGYTF. The CDR3 DNA is TGCAGCGTTGTATCCTGGGACTACTATGGCTACACCTTC.

This clonotype was counted many times. The V call is TRBV2, the J call TRBJ1-1, with 8 bases fitting TRBD1. Germline CDR1 reads SNHLY; CDR2 reads FYNNEI. V trimming: 3 bases; J trimming: 10 bases; junction bases outside the gene matches: 7. This CDR3 contains 13 residues. The CDR3 DNA sequence: TGTGCCAGCAGTGACGGACAGGGTCAGGGAGCTTTCTTT. It translates to CASSDGQGQGAFF.

This clonotype is classed as medium-sized (0.01 to 0.1%). V and J are TRBV18 and TRBJ2-3; 7 bases map to TRBD2. The length of the CDR3 is 15 residues. V lost 6 bases to trimming and J lost 4 bases; unmatched junction nucleotides: 10. Germline V lookup: CDR1 KGHSH, CDR2 LQKENI. The CDR3 region has the DNA TGTGCCAGCTCCTCCTGGGAGGGGCGATCAGATACGCAGTATTTT. Protein: CASSSWEGRSDTQYF.

By frequency in the sample, this clonotype is medium-sized. The chain has TRBV30 and TRBJ2-1; TRBD2 matches 7 bases. Germline values: CDR1 GTSNPN, CDR2 SVGIG (reference sequence). This CDR3 has 14 amino acids. V was clipped by 0 bases and J by 5 bases; unmatched bases: 4. This CDR3 is CAWSVSGGHNEQFF. In DNA form, the CDR3 reads TGTGCCTGGAGTGTATCGGGAGGACACAATGAGCAGTTCTTC.

In its sample, this clonotype was seen many times. CDR3 DNA sequence: TGTGCCAGCAGCGTAGGCCAGAGCTCCTACGAGCAGTACTTC. Protein sequence: CASSVGQSSYEQYF. The chain couples TRBV9 to TRBJ2-7, with D unresolved. Germline V lookup: CDR1 SGDLS, CDR2 YYNGEE. Trimming cost V 0 bases and J 0 bases, with 7 bases left between them. The CDR3 runs 14 residues.

Concerning this clonotype itself: A much larger clone differs by one base, so this may be a read error. The chain carries TRBV6-2 or TRBV6-3 and TRBJ2-3, with 8 positions matching TRBD2. The CDR3 is 14 residues long. Germline CDR1 is MNHEY and CDR2 is SVGEGT. CDR3: CASSLAGSTDTRYF. The CDR3 coding sequence is TGTGCCAGCAGCTTAGCGGGGAGCACAGATACGCGGTATTTT.

This clonotype qualifies as medium-sized. The J gene is TRBJ1-5, the V gene TRBV28; 7 bases align to TRBD1. The CDR3 is 15 amino acids. V gave up 6 bases and J gave up 1 base; unmatched junction bases: 6. Germline values: CDR1 MDHEN, CDR2 SYDVKM. The CDR3 loop reads CASRRQGVSNQPQHF. As DNA, the CDR3 is TGTGCCAGCAGGAGGCAGGGGGTGAGCAATCAGCCCCAGCATTTT.

This clonotype was recorded once. This may be a read error, as it is one base from a much larger clone. The V call is TRBV7-9, the J call TRBJ2-1; 7 nucleotides align to TRBD2. Germline V gene data show CDR1 as SEHNR and CDR2 as FQNEAQ (reference sequence). The CDR3 is made up of 16 amino acids. The CDR3 is CASSSGPGTKNNEQSF. DNA of the CDR3: TGTGCCAGCAGCTCAGGGCCCGGGACTAAAAACAATGAGCAGTCCTTC. The full variable domain, rest sourced from reference TRBV7-9 and TRBJ2-1, is DTGVSQNPRHKITKRGQNVTFRCDPISEHNRLYWYRQTLGQGPEFLTYFQNEAQLEKSRLLSDRFSAERPKGSFSTLEIQRTEQGDSAMYLCASSSGPGTKNNEQSFGPGTRLTVL.